The rows below give T cell receptor beta chains drawn from one sample of a study of graft-versus-host responses after intestinal transplantation. Measured with immunoSEQ multiplex PCR; TCRdb has only the in-frame clones, and not every one. The table shows about 51,000 clones, with roughly 90% occurring only once. Their antigens remain unidentified. Here the sequenced sample was unstimulated CD4+ T cells sorted from spleen or lymph node cells, taken before transplant. Receptor source: a human donor who was the organ donor for an intestinal transplant. CDR3s include the opening cysteine and the closing phenylalanine or tryptophan. Fields, in order: J gene, D gene, clone size, V gene, CDR3 protein, CDR3 DNA. The D gene is left open where the match is weak. Rows may omit the clone size; those that give it use once, few, many or a size class.

J: TRBJ2-7
D: TRBD1
size: few
V: TRBV25-1
CDR3: CASSEWTGTGEQYF
DNA: TGTGCCAGCAGTGAGTGGACAGGGACTGGCGAGCAGTACTTC

J: TRBJ1-3
D: TRBD1
size: .
V: TRBV5-1
CDR3: CASSLGQGGNTIYF
DNA: TGCGCCAGCAGCTTGGGACAGGGGGGAAACACCATATATTTT

J: TRBJ1-2
D: .
size: .
V: TRBV19
CDR3: CASSIGRGANYGYTF
DNA: TGTGCCAGTAGTATCGGCAGGGGAGCTAACTATGGCTACACCTTC

J: TRBJ2-7
D: TRBD1
size: few
V: TRBV10-3
CDR3: CAISPGQRYEQYF
DNA: TGTGCCATCAGCCCGGGACAGCGGTACGAGCAGTACTTC

J: TRBJ1-1
D: TRBD1
size: .
V: TRBV5-1
CDR3: CASSLPQGARRETEAFF
DNA: TGCGCCAGCAGCCTCCCCCAGGGGGCGCGTCGGGAAACTGAAGCTTTCTTT

J: TRBJ2-1
D: TRBD1
size: .
V: TRBV5-1
CDR3: CASSSDMGQGRNEQFF
DNA: TGCGCCAGCAGTTCCGATATGGGACAGGGGCGCAATGAGCAGTTCTTC

J: TRBJ2-3
D: TRBD2
size: .
V: TRBV7-7
CDR3: CASSLGGLAGADTQYF
DNA: TGTGCTAGCAGCTTAGGGGGACTAGCGGGAGCAGATACGCAGTATTTT

J: TRBJ1-5
D: .
size: .
V: TRBV19
CDR3: CASQGPYSNQPQHF
DNA: TGTGCCAGTCAGGGTCCATATAGCAATCAGCCCCAGCATTTT

J: TRBJ2-7
D: .
size: .
V: TRBV15
CDR3: CATSRDHPGVRNEQYF
DNA: TGTGCCACCAGCAGAGATCACCCAGGGGTTCGGAACGAGCAGTACTTC

J: TRBJ2-6
D: .
size: .
V: TRBV9
CDR3: CASSVPGNVLTF
DNA: TGTGCCAGCAGCGTCCCAGGGAACGTCCTGACTTTC